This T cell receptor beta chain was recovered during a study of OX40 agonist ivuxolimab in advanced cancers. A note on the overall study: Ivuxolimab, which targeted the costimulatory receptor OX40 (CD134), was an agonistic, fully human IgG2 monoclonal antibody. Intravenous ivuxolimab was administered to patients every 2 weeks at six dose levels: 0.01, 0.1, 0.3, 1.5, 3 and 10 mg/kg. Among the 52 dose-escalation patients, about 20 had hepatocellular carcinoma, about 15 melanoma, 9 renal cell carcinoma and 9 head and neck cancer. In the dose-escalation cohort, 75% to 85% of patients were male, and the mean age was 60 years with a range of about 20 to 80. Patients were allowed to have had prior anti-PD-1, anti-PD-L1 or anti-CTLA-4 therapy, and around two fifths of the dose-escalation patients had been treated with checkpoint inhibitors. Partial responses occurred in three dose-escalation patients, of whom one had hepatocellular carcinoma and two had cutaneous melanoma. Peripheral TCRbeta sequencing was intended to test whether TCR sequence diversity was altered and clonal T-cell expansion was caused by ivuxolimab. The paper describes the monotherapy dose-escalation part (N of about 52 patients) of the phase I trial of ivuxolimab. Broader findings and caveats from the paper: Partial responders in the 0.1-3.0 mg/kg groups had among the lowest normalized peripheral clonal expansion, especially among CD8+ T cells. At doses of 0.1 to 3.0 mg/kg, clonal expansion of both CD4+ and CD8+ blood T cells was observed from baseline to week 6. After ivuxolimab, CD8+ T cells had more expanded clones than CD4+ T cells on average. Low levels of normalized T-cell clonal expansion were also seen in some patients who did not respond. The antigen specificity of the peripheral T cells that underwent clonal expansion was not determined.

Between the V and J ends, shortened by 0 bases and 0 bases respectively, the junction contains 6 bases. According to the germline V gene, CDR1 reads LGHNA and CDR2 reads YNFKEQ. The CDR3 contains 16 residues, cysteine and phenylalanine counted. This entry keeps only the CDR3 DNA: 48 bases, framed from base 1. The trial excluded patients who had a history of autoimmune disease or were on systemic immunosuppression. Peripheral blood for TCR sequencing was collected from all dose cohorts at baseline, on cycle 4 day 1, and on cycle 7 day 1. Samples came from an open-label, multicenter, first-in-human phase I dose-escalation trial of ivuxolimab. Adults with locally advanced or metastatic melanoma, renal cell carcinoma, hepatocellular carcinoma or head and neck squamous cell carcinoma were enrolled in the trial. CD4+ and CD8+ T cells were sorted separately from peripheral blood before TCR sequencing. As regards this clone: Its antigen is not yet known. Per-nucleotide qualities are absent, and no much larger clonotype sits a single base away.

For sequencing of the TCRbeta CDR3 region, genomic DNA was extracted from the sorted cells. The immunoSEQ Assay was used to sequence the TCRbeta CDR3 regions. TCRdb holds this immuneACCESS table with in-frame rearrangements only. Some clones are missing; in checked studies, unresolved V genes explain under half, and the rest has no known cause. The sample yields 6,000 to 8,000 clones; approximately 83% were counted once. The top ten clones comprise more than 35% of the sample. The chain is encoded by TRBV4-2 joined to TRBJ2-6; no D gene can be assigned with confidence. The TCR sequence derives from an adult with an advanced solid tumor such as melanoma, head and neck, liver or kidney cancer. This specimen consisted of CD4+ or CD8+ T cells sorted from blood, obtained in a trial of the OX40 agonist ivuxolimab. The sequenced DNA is TGTGCCAGCAGCCAAGATGGGCTCTCTGGGGCCAACGTCCTGACTTTC. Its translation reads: CASSQDGLSGANVLTF.